This T cell receptor (beta chain) was captured by sequencing in a study of T cell responses to AZD1222 COVID-19 vaccine. TCRdb's table, derived via immunoSEQ multiplex PCR, lists solely in-frame clones and lacks some. The sample lists 110,000 or so clones, 70% to 90% occurring once. The sequence came from an adult who received the AZD1222 COVID-19 vaccine. The input for sequencing was peripheral blood, taken 28 days after the second AZD1222 dose.

The CDR3 protein is CASSEMGGLQPQHF. CDR3 in DNA: TGTGCCAGCAGTGAGATGGGGGGGCTTCAGCCCCAGCATTTT. This chain uses TRBV2 with TRBJ1-5; perhaps TRBD1 as D (6 bases). The CDR3 is 14 amino acids. The germline V and J ends were trimmed by 3 bases and 6 bases, with 12 bases remaining between them. CDR1 is SNHLY, CDR2 FYNNEI, per germline.